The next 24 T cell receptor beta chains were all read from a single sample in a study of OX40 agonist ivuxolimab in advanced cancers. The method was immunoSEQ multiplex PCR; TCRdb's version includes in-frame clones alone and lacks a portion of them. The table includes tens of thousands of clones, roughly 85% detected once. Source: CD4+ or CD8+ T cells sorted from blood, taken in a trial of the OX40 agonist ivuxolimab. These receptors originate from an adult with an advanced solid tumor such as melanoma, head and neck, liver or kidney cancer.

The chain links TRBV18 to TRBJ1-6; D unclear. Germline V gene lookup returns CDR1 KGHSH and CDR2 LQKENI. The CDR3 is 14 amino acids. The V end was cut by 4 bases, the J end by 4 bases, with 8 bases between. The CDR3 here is CASSLDRYNSPLHF. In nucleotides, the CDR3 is TGTGCCAGCTCACTGGACCGTTATAATTCACCCCTCCACTTT. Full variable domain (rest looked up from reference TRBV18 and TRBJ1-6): NAGVMQNPRHLVRRRGQEARLRCSPMKGHSHVYWYRQLPEEGLKFMVYLQKENIIDESGMPKERFSAEFPKEGPSILRIQQVVRGDSAAYFCASSLDRYNSPLHFGNGTRLTVT.

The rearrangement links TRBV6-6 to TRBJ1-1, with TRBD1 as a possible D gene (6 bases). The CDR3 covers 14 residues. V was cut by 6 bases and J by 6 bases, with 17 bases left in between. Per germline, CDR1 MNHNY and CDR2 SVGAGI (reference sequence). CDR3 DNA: TGTGCCAGCAGGTTCCCTCGGGGGCAGGCTGAAGCTTTCTTT. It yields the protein CASRFPRGQAEAFF.

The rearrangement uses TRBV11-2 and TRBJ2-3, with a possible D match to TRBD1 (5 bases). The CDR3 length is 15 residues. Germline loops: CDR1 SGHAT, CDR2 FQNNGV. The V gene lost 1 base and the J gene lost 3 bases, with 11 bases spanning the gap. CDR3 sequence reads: CASSLGRVSTDTQYF. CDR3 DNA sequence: TGTGCCAGCAGCTTAGGCAGGGTGTCGACAGATACGCAGTATTTT.

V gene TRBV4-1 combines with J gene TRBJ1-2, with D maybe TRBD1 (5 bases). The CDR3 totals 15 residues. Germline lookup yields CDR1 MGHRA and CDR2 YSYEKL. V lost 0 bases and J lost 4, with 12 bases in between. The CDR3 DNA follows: TGCGCCAGCAGCCAAGATACAGGAGGAACCTATGGCTACACCTTC. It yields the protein CASSQDTGGTYGYTF.

In nucleotides, the CDR3 is TGTGCCAGCAGTGAGTCAGGGTTCGGCGAGCAGTACTTC. Translation gives CASSESGFGEQYF. The gene calls are TRBV2 and TRBJ2-7; TRBD1 is a possible D gene (5 bases). Trimming took 3 bases from V and 6 from J, leaving 12 bases between them. Germline V CDR1 and CDR2: SNHLY, FYNNEI. The CDR3 extends over 13 amino acids.

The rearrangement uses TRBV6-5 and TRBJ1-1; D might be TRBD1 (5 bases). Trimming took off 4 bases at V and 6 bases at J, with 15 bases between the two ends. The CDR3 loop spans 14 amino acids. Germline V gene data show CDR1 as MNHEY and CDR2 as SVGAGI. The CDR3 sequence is CASSSTGRAAEAFF. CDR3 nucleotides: TGTGCCAGCAGTTCCACTGGCAGGGCCGCTGAAGCTTTCTTT.

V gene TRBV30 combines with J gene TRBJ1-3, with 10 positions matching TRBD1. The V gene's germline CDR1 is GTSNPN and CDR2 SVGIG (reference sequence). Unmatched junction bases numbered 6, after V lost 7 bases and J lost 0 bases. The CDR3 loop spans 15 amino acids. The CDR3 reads CAYGTGVSSGNTIYF. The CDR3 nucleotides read TGTGCCTACGGGACAGGGGTGAGCTCTGGAAACACCATATATTTT.

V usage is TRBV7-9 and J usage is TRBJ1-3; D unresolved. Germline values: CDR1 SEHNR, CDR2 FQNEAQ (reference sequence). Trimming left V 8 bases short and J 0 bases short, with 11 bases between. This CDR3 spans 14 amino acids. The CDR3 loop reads CASHSVSSGNTIYF. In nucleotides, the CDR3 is TGTGCCAGCCATTCAGTCAGCTCTGGAAACACCATATATTTT.

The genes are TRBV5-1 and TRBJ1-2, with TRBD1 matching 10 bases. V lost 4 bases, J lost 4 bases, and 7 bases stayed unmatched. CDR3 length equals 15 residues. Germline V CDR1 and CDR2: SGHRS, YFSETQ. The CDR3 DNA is TGCGCCAGCAGCGTGACCGGGACAGGGGCCTATGGCTACACCTTC. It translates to CASSVTGTGAYGYTF.

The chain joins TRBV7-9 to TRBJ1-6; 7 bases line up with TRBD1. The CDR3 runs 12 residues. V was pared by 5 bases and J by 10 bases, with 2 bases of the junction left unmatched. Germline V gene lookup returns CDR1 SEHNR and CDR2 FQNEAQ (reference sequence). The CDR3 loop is CASSQGDSPLHF. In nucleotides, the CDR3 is TGTGCCAGCAGCCAGGGGGACTCACCCCTCCACTTT.

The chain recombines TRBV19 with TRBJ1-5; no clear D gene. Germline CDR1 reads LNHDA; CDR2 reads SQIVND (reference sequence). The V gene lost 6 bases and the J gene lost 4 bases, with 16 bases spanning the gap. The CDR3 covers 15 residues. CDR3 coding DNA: TGTGCCAGTAGCGATCCAGGTTTGGGGAATCAGCCCCAGCATTTT. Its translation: CASSDPGLGNQPQHF.

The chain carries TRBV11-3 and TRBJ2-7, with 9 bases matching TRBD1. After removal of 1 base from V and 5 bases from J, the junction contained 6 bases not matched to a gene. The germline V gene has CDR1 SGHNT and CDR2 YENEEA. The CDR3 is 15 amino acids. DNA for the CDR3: TGTGCCAGCAGCTTAGGGGGGACAGGGACCCACGAGCAGTACTTC. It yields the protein CASSLGGTGTHEQYF.

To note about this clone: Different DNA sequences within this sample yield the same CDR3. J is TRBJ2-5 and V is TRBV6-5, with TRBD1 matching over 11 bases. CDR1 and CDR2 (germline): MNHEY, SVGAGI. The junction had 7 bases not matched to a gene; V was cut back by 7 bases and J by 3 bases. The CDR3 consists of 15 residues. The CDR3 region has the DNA TGTGCCAGCAAGCTTGGGACAGGGGGTGAAGAGACCCAGTACTTC. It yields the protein CASKLGTGGEETQYF.

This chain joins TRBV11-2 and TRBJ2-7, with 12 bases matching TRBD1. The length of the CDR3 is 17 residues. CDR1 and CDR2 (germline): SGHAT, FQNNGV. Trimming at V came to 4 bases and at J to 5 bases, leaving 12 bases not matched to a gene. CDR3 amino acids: CASSSRRMGQGAHEQYF. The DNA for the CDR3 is TGTGCCAGCAGCTCGAGGAGAATGGGACAGGGGGCCCACGAGCAGTACTTC.

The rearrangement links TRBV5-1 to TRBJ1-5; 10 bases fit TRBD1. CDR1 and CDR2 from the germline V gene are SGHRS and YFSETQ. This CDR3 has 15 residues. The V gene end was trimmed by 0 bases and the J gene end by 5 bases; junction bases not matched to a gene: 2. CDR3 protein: CASSLETGGDQPQHF. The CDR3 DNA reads TGCGCCAGCAGCTTGGAGACAGGGGGCGATCAGCCCCAGCATTTT.

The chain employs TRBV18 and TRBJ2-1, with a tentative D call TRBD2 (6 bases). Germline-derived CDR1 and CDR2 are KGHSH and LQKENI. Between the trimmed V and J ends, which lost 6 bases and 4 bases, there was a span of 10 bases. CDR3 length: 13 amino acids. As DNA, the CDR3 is TGTGCCAGCTCGCTGGGACTTTACAATGAGCAGTTCTTC. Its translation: CASSLGLYNEQFF.

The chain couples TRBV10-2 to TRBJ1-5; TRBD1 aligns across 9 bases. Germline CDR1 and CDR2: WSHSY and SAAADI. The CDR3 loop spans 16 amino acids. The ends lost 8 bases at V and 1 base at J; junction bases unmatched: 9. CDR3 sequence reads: CASSGTGHGSNQPQHF. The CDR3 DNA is TGCGCCAGCTCAGGGACAGGGCACGGGAGCAATCAGCCCCAGCATTTT.

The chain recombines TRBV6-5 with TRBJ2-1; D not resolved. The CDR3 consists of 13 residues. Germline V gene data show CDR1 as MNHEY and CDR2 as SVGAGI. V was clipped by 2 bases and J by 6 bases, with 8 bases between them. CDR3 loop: CASSYGPFNEQFF. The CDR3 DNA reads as TGTGCCAGCAGTTACGGCCCGTTCAATGAGCAGTTCTTC.

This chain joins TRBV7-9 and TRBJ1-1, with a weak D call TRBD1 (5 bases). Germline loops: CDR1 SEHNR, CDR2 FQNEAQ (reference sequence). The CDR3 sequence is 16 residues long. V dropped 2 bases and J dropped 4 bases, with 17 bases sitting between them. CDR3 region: CASSLIGSLGGTEAFF. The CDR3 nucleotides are TGTGCCAGCAGCTTAATCGGGTCCCTTGGGGGCACTGAAGCTTTCTTT. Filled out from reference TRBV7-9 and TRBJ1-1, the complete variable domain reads DTGVSQNPRHKITKRGQNVTFRCDPISEHNRLYWYRQTLGQGPEFLTYFQNEAQLEKSRLLSDRFSAERPKGSFSTLEIQRTEQGDSAMYLCASSLIGSLGGTEAFFGQGTRLTVV.

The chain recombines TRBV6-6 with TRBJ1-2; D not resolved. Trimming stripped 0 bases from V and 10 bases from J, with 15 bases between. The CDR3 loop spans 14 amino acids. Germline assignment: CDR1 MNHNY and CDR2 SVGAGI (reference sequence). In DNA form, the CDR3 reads TGTGCCAGCAGTTACTCGATGGATCGGCAGCCCTACACCTTC. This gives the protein CASSYSMDRQPYTF.

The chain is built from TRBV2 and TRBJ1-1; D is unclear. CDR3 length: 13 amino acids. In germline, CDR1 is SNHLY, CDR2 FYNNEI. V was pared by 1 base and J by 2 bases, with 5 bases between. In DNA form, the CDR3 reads TGTGCCAGCAGTGAAGAGGGAAACACTGAAGCTTTCTTT. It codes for CASSEEGNTEAFF. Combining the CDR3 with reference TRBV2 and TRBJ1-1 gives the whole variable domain EPEVTQTPSHQVTQMGQEVILRCVPISNHLYFYWYRQILGQKVEFLVSFYNNEISEKSEIFDDQFSVERPDGSNFTLKIRSTKLEDSAMYFCASSEEGNTEAFFGQGTRLTVV.

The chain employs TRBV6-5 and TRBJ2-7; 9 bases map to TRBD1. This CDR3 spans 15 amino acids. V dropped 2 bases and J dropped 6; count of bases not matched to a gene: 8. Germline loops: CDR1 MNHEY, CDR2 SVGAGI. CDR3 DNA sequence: TGTGCCAGCAGTTACAGTGGGACAGGGAACGGCGAGCAGTACTTC. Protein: CASSYSGTGNGEQYF.

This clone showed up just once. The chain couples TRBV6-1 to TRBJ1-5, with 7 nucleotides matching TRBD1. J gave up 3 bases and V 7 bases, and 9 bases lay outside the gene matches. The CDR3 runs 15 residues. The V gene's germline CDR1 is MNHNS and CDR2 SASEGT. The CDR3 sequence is CASTSQGRNNQPQHF. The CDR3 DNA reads TGTGCCAGCACCTCACAGGGGAGGAACAATCAGCCCCAGCATTTT.

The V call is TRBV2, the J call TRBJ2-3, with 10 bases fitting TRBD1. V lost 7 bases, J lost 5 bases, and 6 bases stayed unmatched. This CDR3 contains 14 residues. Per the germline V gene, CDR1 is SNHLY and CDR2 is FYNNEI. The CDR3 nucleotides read TGTGCCAGCACTCGACAGGGGGCAGGAGATACGCAGTATTTT. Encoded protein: CASTRQGAGDTQYF.